This T cell receptor (beta chain) originates from a study of blood T cell repertoires in COVID-19. Here immunoSEQ multiplex PCR was the method, and the copy in TCRdb shows in-frame clones only, minus some. The data show approximately 70,000 clones, more than 85% seen once. Trimming cost V 5 bases and J 0 bases, with 13 bases left between them. This CDR3 region has 15 residues. Germline CDR1 and CDR2: MNHEY and SMNVEV (reference sequence). The chain is built from TRBV27 and TRBJ1-2; D is perhaps TRBD1 (5 bases). The source of this sequence is a man between 65 and 85 years old with active COVID-19. Input material: peripheral blood. The CDR3 reads CASSPDGGANYGYTF. CDR3 bases: TGTGCCAGCAGTCCCGACGGGGGAGCTAACTATGGCTACACCTTC.